This T cell receptor (beta chain) was observed in a study of blood T cell repertoires in COVID-19. For the study at large: From T cells, B-cell-depleted T cells, or PBMCs came the material, which was cDNA or gDNA.

Measured with immunoSEQ multiplex PCR; TCRdb has only the in-frame clones, and not every one. The sample includes roughly 220,000 clones, around 83% of them seen just once. Germline CDR1 reads LNHDA; CDR2 reads SQIVND (reference sequence). Between the trimmed V and J ends, which lost 10 bases and 1 base, there was a span of 13 bases. The CDR3 contains 13 residues. Ages ranged from roughly 18 to 95 years, with residence in more than 20 US areas. Each recovered donor of Cohort 3 presented with two negative PCRs, clearance, or symptom resolution. The TCR sequence derives from a woman in her forties who had recovered from COVID-19. The genes are TRBV19 and TRBJ1-2; D remains ambiguous. The sequencing sample was made of PBMCs or T cells enriched from blood (not recorded which). The CDR3 here is CAISSGNNYGYTF. In DNA, the CDR3 is TGTGCCATTTCATCCGGGAATAACTATGGCTACACCTTC.